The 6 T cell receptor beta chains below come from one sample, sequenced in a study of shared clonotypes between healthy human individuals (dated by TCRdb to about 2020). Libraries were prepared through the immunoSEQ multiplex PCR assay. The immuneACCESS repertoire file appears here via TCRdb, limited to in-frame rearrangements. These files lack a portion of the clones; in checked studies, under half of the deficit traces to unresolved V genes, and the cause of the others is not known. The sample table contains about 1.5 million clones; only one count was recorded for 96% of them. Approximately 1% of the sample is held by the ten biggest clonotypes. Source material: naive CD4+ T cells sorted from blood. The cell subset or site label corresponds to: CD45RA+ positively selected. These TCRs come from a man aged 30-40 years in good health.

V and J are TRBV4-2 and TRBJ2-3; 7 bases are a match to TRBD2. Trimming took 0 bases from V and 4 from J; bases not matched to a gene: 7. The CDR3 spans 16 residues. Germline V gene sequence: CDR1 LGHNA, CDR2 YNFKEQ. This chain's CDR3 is CASSQDKGLAADTQYF. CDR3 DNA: TGTGCCAGCAGCCAAGATAAAGGGCTAGCGGCAGATACGCAGTATTTT.

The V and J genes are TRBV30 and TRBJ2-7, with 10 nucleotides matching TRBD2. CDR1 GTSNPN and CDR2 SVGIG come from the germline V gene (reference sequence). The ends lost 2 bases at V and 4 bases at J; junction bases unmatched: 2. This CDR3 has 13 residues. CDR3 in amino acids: CAWSNSGRYEQYF. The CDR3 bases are TGTGCCTGGAGTAATAGCGGGAGGTACGAGCAGTACTTC. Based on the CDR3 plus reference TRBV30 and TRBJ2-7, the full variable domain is SQTIHQWPATLVQPVGSPLSLECTVEGTSNPNLYWYRQAAGRGLQLLFYSVGIGQISSEVPQNLSASRPQDRQFILSSKKLLLSDSGFYLCAWSNSGRYEQYFGPGTRLTVT.

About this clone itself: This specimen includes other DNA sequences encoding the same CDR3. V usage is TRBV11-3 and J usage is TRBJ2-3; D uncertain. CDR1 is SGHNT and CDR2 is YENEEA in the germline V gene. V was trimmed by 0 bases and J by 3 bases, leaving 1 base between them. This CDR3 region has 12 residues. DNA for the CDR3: TGTGCCAGCAGCTTAGATACAGATACGCAGTATTTT. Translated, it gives CASSLDTDTQYF.

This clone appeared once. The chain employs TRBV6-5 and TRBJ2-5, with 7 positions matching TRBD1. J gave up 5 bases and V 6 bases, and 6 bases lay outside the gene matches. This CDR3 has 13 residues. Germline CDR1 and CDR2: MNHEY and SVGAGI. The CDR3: CASRLQGLETQYF. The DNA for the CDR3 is TGTGCCAGCAGACTACAGGGGCTGGAGACCCAGTACTTC.

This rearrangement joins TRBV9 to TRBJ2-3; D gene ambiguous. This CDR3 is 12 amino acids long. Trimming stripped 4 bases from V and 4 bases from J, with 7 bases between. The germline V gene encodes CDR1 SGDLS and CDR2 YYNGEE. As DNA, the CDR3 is TGTGCCAGCAGCCTACGAGCAGATACGCAGTATTTT. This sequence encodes CASSLRADTQYF.

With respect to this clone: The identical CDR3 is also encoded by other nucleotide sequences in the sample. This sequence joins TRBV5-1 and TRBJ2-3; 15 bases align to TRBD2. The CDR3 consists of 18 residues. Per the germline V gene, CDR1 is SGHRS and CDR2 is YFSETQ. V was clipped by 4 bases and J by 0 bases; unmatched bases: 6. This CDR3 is CASSSGGLAGGSTDTQYF. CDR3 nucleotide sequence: TGCGCCAGCAGCAGTGGCGGACTAGCGGGAGGGAGCACAGATACGCAGTATTTT.